Listed below are T cell receptor beta chains from one sample, sequenced in a study of T cells in Graves' hyperthyroidism and ophthalmopathy. TCRdb redid the calling of the multiplex PCR reads with MiXCR, one entry per CDR3 protein. The sample holds some 560,000 distinct CDR3 sequences; roughly 15% are singletons and the top ten take around 14%. Sequencing input: blood. These receptors came from a woman aged 40 to 50 with Graves' hyperthyroidism. Each CDR3 is given with its conserved first and last residue. The order of the fields is CDR3 DNA, CDR3 protein, D gene, J gene, V gene, clone size. The D gene is left open where the match is weak. Where a row states a size, it is once, few, many or the class of an expanded clone; other rows omit it.

cdr3_nt: TGTGCCAGTAGTATGGGGGGAGGGCCCCAGCATTTT
cdr3_aa: CASSMGGGPQHF
d_call: NA
j_call: TRBJ1-5
v_call: TRBV19
clone_size: few

cdr3_nt: TGTGCCAGCAGCTTAGGAGGGGGAGGTAATGCCTACGAGCAGTACTTC
cdr3_aa: CASSLGGGGNAYEQYF
d_call: NA
j_call: TRBJ2-7
v_call: TRBV7-8
clone_size: many

cdr3_nt: TGCAGTGCTAGCAGGGCTGGAGGGGCCAACGTCCTGACTTTC
cdr3_aa: CSASRAGGANVLTF
d_call: NA
j_call: TRBJ2-6
v_call: TRBV20-1
clone_size: NA

cdr3_nt: TGTGCCAGCAGCCAAGCCGGGAGCGTGGATGAAAAACTGTTTTTT
cdr3_aa: CASSQAGSVDEKLFF
d_call: NA
j_call: TRBJ1-4
v_call: TRBV2
clone_size: many

cdr3_nt: TGTGCCAGCAGCGTAGCCCAGGACTCCTACGAGCAGTACTTC
cdr3_aa: CASSVAQDSYEQYF
d_call: NA
j_call: TRBJ2-7
v_call: TRBV9
clone_size: few

cdr3_nt: TGCAGTGCCAAGATCCCGGGACGCCAAGCTAACTATGGCTACACCTTC
cdr3_aa: CSAKIPGRQANYGYTF
d_call: NA
j_call: TRBJ1-2
v_call: TRBV20-1
clone_size: few

cdr3_nt: TGTGCCATCAGTGCAGTTTCTAACTATGGCTACACCTTC
cdr3_aa: CAISAVSNYGYTF
d_call: NA
j_call: TRBJ1-2
v_call: TRBV10-3
clone_size: NA

cdr3_nt: TGCGCCAGCAGCTTTGGGACAGGGTTCTACGAGCAGTACTTC
cdr3_aa: CASSFGTGFYEQYF
d_call: TRBD1
j_call: TRBJ2-7
v_call: TRBV5-1
clone_size: many

cdr3_nt: TGTGCCAGCAGCTTTAGGGTATTGAACACTGAAGCTTTCTTT
cdr3_aa: CASSFRVLNTEAFF
d_call: NA
j_call: TRBJ1-1
v_call: TRBV5-5
clone_size: many

cdr3_nt: TGTGCCAGCAGCTCCTCAGGGGGCCCTGGAAACACCATATATTTT
cdr3_aa: CASSSSGGPGNTIYF
d_call: TRBD1
j_call: TRBJ1-3
v_call: TRBV7-9
clone_size: few

cdr3_nt: TGTGCCAGCAGTTTATGGGCAGGGGAGGAACGTCAGCCCCAGCATTTT
cdr3_aa: CASSLWAGEERQPQHF
d_call: NA
j_call: TRBJ1-5
v_call: TRBV28
clone_size: many

cdr3_nt: TGTGCCAGCAGCTTGGCGGCAGAAAGTTATAGCAATCAGCCCCAGCATTTT
cdr3_aa: CASSLAAESYSNQPQHF
d_call: NA
j_call: TRBJ1-5
v_call: TRBV5-6
clone_size: many

cdr3_nt: TGCGCCAGCAGTGCCGGGGGAAGTAACTATGGCTACACCTTC
cdr3_aa: CASSAGGSNYGYTF
d_call: NA
j_call: TRBJ1-2
v_call: TRBV10-2
clone_size: NA

cdr3_nt: TGTGCCAGTAGTTCGCCCCGGGACAAAGGTCGGGATACGCAGTATTTT
cdr3_aa: CASSSPRDKGRDTQYF
d_call: NA
j_call: TRBJ2-3
v_call: TRBV19
clone_size: few

cdr3_nt: TGTGCCAGCAGCGGAGCCGGGACAGGGACCTCTGGGGCCAACGTCCTGACTTTC
cdr3_aa: CASSGAGTGTSGANVLTF
d_call: TRBD1
j_call: TRBJ2-6
v_call: TRBV9
clone_size: few

cdr3_nt: TGTGCCAGCAGTTTATTAGGGACGCCCGGGTGGGAGACCCAGTACTTC
cdr3_aa: CASSLLGTPGWETQYF
d_call: NA
j_call: TRBJ2-5
v_call: TRBV28
clone_size: many

cdr3_nt: TGCAGCGTCCTGACAGGGGCTCACACTGAAGCTTTCTTT
cdr3_aa: CSVLTGAHTEAFF
d_call: TRBD1
j_call: TRBJ1-1
v_call: TRBV29-1
clone_size: many

cdr3_nt: TGCAGTGCTAGAGACGGACTAGGTCAGACCCAGTACTTC
cdr3_aa: CSARDGLGQTQYF
d_call: TRBD2
j_call: TRBJ2-5
v_call: TRBV20-1
clone_size: NA

cdr3_nt: TGTGCCAGCAAACGACAGGGGGTGAACACCGGGGAGCTGTTTTTT
cdr3_aa: CASKRQGVNTGELFF
d_call: TRBD1
j_call: TRBJ2-2
v_call: TRBV6-1
clone_size: many

cdr3_nt: TGTGCCAGCATGGAGCGGGATTACAATGAGCAGTTCTTC
cdr3_aa: CASMERDYNEQFF
d_call: TRBD2
j_call: TRBJ2-1
v_call: TRBV6-2/TRBV6-3
clone_size: many

cdr3_nt: TGTGCCAGCAGCGACAAATCTAGCGGGGGCACCGGGGAGCTGTTTTTT
cdr3_aa: CASSDKSSGGTGELFF
d_call: TRBD2
j_call: TRBJ2-2
v_call: TRBV9
clone_size: few

cdr3_nt: TGTGCCAGCAGTCGACTAGCGGGTATCTACGAGCAGTACTTC
cdr3_aa: CASSRLAGIYEQYF
d_call: TRBD2
j_call: TRBJ2-7
v_call: TRBV28
clone_size: many

cdr3_nt: TGTGCCAGCAGTTATCGGTTGGCTGGGGATACGCAGTATTTT
cdr3_aa: CASSYRLAGDTQYF
d_call: NA
j_call: TRBJ2-3
v_call: TRBV6-5
clone_size: many

cdr3_nt: TGTGCCAGCAGTTTAGGCGGGAGCCCGGGTAATGAGCAGTTCTTC
cdr3_aa: CASSLGGSPGNEQFF
d_call: TRBD2
j_call: TRBJ2-1
v_call: TRBV12-3/TRBV12-4
clone_size: many

cdr3_nt: TGTGCCAGCAGACTAGCGGACTCCTACGAGCAGTACTTC
cdr3_aa: CASRLADSYEQYF
d_call: TRBD2
j_call: TRBJ2-7
v_call: TRBV27
clone_size: many

cdr3_nt: TGTGCCAGCAGTTTAATTATCAGCAATGAGCAGTTCTTC
cdr3_aa: CASSLIISNEQFF
d_call: NA
j_call: TRBJ2-1
v_call: TRBV12-3/TRBV12-4
clone_size: few

cdr3_nt: TGTGCCAGCAGTGTGCAGATTACTTACGAGCAGTACTTC
cdr3_aa: CASSVQITYEQYF
d_call: NA
j_call: TRBJ2-7
v_call: TRBV28
clone_size: many

cdr3_nt: TGCAGTGCTGTCCCGGGACAGAGAAGGGGTTCCTACGAGCAGTACTTC
cdr3_aa: CSAVPGQRRGSYEQYF
d_call: TRBD1
j_call: TRBJ2-7
v_call: TRBV20-1
clone_size: many

cdr3_nt: TGTGCCAGCAGCAACGCTGGGGGCTACAACGAGCAGTACTTC
cdr3_aa: CASSNAGGYNEQYF
d_call: NA
j_call: TRBJ2-7
v_call: TRBV28
clone_size: many

cdr3_nt: TGTGCCACCAGCAGAAGGCAGGGGGCCAACACCGGGGAGCTGTTTTTT
cdr3_aa: CATSRRQGANTGELFF
d_call: TRBD1
j_call: TRBJ2-2
v_call: TRBV15
clone_size: NA

cdr3_nt: TGTGCTAGTGGTTTGGTAGCGGGAGGGCCTCCAGATACGCAGTATTTT
cdr3_aa: CASGLVAGGPPDTQYF
d_call: TRBD2
j_call: TRBJ2-3
v_call: TRBV12-5
clone_size: many

cdr3_nt: TGTGCCTGGGGGACACTATATCAGCCCCAGCATTTT
cdr3_aa: CAWGTLYQPQHF
d_call: NA
j_call: TRBJ1-5
v_call: TRBV30
clone_size: many

cdr3_nt: TGTGCCAGTAGACCTCCGGGACATCCTCTCACAGATACGCAGTATTTT
cdr3_aa: CASRPPGHPLTDTQYF
d_call: NA
j_call: TRBJ2-3
v_call: TRBV19
clone_size: many

cdr3_nt: TGTGCCAGCAGCCAAGGGGGCCAGAATTCACCCCTCCACTTT
cdr3_aa: CASSQGGQNSPLHF
d_call: NA
j_call: TRBJ1-6
v_call: TRBV3-1
clone_size: many

cdr3_nt: TGTGCCAGCAGCTTAGGGACTGGAGATACGCAGTATTTT
cdr3_aa: CASSLGTGDTQYF
d_call: NA
j_call: TRBJ2-3
v_call: TRBV7-9
clone_size: many

cdr3_nt: TGTGCCACCAGTGGGCGGGAGCCCAGCACAGATACGCAGTATTTT
cdr3_aa: CATSGREPSTDTQYF
d_call: TRBD2
j_call: TRBJ2-3
v_call: TRBV24-1
clone_size: many

cdr3_nt: TGCAGTGCTAGAGATTATAGCGGGAGGGCCGGCGATACGCAGTATTTT
cdr3_aa: CSARDYSGRAGDTQYF
d_call: TRBD2
j_call: TRBJ2-3
v_call: TRBV20-1
clone_size: NA

cdr3_nt: TGCAGTGCTAGAGGGGGCGGCGGAACTAGCACAGATACGCAGTATTTT
cdr3_aa: CSARGGGGTSTDTQYF
d_call: NA
j_call: TRBJ2-3
v_call: TRBV20-1
clone_size: NA

cdr3_nt: TGTGCCAGCAGTTTAGGAGCGGGAGCCGGCACAGATACGCAGTATTTT
cdr3_aa: CASSLGAGAGTDTQYF
d_call: TRBD2
j_call: TRBJ2-3
v_call: TRBV12-3/TRBV12-4
clone_size: many

cdr3_nt: TGTGCCAGCAGTGTTGACTCAAGGCAGTACTTC
cdr3_aa: CASSVDSRQYF
d_call: NA
j_call: TRBJ2-7
v_call: TRBV25-1
clone_size: few

cdr3_nt: TGTGCCAGTAGCCACGTAGGCCAAACCGAGGGGAACATTCAGTACTTC
cdr3_aa: CASSHVGQTEGNIQYF
d_call: NA
j_call: TRBJ2-4
v_call: TRBV19
clone_size: NA

cdr3_nt: TGCGCCAGCAGCCATACGACAGGGGAAAACTATGGCTACACCTTC
cdr3_aa: CASSHTTGENYGYTF
d_call: TRBD1
j_call: TRBJ1-2
v_call: TRBV4-1
clone_size: NA

cdr3_nt: TGTGCCAGCAGTTTACCCGCAGGGAACACCGGGGAGCTGTTTTTT
cdr3_aa: CASSLPAGNTGELFF
d_call: NA
j_call: TRBJ2-2
v_call: TRBV28
clone_size: many

cdr3_nt: TGCAGCGTTGAGCGTCTAGCGGGAGGGTCAGATACGCAGTATTTT
cdr3_aa: CSVERLAGGSDTQYF
d_call: TRBD2
j_call: TRBJ2-3
v_call: TRBV29-1
clone_size: many

cdr3_nt: TGTGCCAGCAGCTTTTCTGGGACTGCCATGAGCAATGAGCAGTTCTTC
cdr3_aa: CASSFSGTAMSNEQFF
d_call: NA
j_call: TRBJ2-1
v_call: TRBV5-4
clone_size: NA